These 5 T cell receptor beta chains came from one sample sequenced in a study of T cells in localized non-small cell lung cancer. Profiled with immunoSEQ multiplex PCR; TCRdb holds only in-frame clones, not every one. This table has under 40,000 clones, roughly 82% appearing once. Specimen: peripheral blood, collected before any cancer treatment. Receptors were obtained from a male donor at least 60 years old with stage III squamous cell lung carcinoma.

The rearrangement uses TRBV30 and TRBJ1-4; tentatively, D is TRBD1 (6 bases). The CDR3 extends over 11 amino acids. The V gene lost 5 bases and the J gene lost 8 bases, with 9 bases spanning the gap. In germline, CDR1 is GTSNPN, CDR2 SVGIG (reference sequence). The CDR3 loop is CAWSQGEKLFF. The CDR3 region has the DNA TGTGCCTGGTCGCAGGGGGAAAAACTGTTTTTT.

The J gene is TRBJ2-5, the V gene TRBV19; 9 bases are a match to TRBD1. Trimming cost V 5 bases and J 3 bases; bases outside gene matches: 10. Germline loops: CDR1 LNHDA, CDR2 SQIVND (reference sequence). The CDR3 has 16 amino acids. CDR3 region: CASSQKTGTGKETQYF. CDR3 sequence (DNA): TGTGCCAGTAGTCAGAAAACCGGGACAGGGAAAGAGACCCAGTACTTC. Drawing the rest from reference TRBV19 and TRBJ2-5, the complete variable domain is DGGITQSPKYLFRKEGQNVTLSCEQNLNHDAMYWYRQDPGQGLRLIYYSQIVNDFQKGDIAEGYSVSREKKESFPLTVTSAQKNPTAFYLCASSQKTGTGKETQYFGPGTRLLVL.

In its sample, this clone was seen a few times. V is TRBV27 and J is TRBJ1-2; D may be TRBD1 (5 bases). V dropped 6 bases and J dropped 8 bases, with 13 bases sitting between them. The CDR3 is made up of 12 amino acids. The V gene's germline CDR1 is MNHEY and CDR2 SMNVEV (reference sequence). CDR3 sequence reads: CASRSWGDGYTF. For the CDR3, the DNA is TGTGCCAGCAGATCTTGGGGGGACGGCTACACCTTC.

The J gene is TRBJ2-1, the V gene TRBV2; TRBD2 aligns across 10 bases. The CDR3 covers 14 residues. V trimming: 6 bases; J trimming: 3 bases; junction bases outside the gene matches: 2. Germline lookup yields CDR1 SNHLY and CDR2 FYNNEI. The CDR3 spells CASRAGGVYNEQFF. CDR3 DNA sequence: TGTGCCAGCAGAGCGGGGGGGGTCTACAATGAGCAGTTCTTC.

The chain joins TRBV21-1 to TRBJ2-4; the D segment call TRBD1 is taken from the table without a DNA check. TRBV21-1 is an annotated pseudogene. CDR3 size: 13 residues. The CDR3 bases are TGTGCCAGCATCGAGGGACACAAAAACATTCAGTACTTC. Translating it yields CASIEGHKNIQYF.